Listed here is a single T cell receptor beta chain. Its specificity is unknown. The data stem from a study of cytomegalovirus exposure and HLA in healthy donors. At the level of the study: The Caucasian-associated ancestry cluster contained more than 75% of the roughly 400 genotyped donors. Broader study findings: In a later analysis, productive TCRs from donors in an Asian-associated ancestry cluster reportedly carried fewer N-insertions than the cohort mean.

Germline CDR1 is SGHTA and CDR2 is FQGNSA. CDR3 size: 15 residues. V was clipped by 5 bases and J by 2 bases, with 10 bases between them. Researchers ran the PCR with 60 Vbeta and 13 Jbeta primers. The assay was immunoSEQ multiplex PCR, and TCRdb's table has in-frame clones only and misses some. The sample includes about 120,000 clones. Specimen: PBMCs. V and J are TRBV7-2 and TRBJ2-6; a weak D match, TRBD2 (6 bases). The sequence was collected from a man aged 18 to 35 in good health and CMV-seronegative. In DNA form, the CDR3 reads TGTGCCAGCAGCCATGGAGGGGCTGGGGCCAACGTCCTGACTTTC. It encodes CASSHGGAGANVLTF. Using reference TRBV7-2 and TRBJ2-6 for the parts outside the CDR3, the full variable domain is GAGVSQSPSNKVTEKGKDVELRCDPISGHTALYWYRQSLGQGLEFLIYFQGNSAPDKSGLPSDRFSAERTGGSVSTLTIQRTQQEDSAVYLCASSHGGAGANVLTFGAGSRLTVL.